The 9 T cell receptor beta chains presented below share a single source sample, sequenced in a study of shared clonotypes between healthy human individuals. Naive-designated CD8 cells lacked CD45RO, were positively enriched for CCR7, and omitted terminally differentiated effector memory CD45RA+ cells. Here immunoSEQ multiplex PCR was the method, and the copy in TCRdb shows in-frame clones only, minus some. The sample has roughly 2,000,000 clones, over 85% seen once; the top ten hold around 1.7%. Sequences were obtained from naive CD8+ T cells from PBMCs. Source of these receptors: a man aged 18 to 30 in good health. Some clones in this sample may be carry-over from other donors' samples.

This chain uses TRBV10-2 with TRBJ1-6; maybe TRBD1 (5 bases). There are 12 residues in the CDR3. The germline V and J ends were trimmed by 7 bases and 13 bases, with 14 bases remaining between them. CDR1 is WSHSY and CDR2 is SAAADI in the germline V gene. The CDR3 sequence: CASNDSLFPLHF. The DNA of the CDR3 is TGCGCCAGCAACGACAGTTTGTTTCCCCTCCACTTT.

The CDR3, as DNA: TGCAGCGTAAGAGGCACAGGGAGCACTGAAGCTTTCTTT. The encoded protein is CSVRGTGSTEAFF. This rearrangement joins TRBV29-1 to TRBJ1-1; D possibly corresponds to TRBD1 (6 bases). Germline CDR1 reads SQVTM; CDR2 reads ANQGSEA. The V end was cut by 6 bases, the J end by 4 bases, with 15 bases between. The CDR3 consists of 13 residues.

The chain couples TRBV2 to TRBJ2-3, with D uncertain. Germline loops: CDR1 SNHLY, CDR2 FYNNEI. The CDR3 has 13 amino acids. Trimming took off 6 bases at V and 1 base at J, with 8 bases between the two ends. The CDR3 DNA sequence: TGTGCCAGCAGGCCTCCTGGCACAGATACGCAGTATTTT. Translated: CASRPPGTDTQYF.

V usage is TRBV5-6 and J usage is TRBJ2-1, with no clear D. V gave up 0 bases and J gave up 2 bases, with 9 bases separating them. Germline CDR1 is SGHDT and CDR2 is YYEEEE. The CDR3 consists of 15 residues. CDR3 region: CASSLAGYTYNEQFF. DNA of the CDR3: TGTGCCAGCAGCTTGGCCGGGTATACCTACAATGAGCAGTTCTTC.

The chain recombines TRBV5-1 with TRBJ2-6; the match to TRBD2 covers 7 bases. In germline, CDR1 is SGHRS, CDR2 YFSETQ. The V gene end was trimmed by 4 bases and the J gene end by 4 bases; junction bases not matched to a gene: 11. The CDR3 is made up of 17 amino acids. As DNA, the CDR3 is TGCGCCAGCAGCCAGAGCGGGGCCATTCGGGGGGCCAACGTCCTGACTTTC. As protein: CASSQSGAIRGANVLTF.

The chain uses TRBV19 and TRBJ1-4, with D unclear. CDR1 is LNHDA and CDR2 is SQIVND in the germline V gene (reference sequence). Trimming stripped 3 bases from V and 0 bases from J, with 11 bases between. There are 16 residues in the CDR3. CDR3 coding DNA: TGTGCCAGTAGTATGATAGGTTTTTCAACTAATGAAAAACTGTTTTTT. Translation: CASSMIGFSTNEKLFF.

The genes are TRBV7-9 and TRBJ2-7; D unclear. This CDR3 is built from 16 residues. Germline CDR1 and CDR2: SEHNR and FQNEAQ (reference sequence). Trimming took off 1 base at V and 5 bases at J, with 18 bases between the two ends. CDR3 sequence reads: CASSLGFGPATDEQYF. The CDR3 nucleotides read TGTGCCAGCAGCTTAGGGTTCGGGCCGGCCACGGACGAGCAGTACTTC.

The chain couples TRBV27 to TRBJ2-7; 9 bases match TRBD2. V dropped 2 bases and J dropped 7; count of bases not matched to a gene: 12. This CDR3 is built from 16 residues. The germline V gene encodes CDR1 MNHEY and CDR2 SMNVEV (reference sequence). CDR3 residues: CASSLIGGRGPEEQYF. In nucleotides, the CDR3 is TGTGCCAGCAGTTTAATTGGCGGGAGGGGACCCGAGGAGCAGTACTTC.

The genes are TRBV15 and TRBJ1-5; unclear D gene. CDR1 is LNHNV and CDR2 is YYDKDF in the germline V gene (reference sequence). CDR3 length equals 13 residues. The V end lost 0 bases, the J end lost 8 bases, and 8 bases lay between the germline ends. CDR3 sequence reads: CATSRDQAEPQHF. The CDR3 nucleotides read TGTGCCACCAGCAGAGATCAAGCTGAGCCCCAGCATTTT.